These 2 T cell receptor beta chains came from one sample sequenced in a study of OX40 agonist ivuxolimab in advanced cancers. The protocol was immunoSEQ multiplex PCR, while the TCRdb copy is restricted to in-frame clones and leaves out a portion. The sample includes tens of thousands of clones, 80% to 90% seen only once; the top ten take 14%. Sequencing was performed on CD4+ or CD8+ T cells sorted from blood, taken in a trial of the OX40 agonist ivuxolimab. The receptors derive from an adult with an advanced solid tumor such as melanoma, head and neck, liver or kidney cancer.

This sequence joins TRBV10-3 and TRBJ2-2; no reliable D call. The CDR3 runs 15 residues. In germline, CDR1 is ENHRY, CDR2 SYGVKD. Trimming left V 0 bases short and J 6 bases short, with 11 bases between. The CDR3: CAISESISVAGELFF. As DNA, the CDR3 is TGTGCCATCAGTGAGTCGATTTCAGTAGCCGGGGAGCTGTTTTTT.

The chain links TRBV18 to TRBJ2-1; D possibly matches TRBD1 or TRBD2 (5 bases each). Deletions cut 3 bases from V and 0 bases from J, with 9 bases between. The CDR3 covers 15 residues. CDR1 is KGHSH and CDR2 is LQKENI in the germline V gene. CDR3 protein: CASSPAGSSYNEQFF. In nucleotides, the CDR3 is TGTGCCAGCTCACCGGCAGGGAGCTCCTACAATGAGCAGTTCTTC.